Below are 10 T cell receptor beta chains sequenced from a single sample in a study of blood T cell repertoires in COVID-19. Assay used: immunoSEQ multiplex PCR; TCRdb lists only in-frame clones, some missing. Altogether 7,000 to 9,000 clones are present, under 90% being singletons, with the ten largest covering about 30%. The specimen was peripheral blood. These receptors all come from a human donor in a cohort sampled during active COVID-19.

CDR3 coding DNA: TGTGCCAGTAGTATACCCCGGGGGTCGACTGAAGCTTTCTTT. Residues: CASSIPRGSTEAFF. The genes are TRBV19 and TRBJ1-1; maybe TRBD1 (5 bases). This CDR3 region has 14 residues. V lost 2 bases and J lost 5, with 12 bases in between. Germline V gives CDR1 LNHDA, CDR2 SQIVND (reference sequence).

This chain uses TRBV14 with TRBJ1-1, with D possibly matching TRBD1 (6 bases). Per germline, CDR1 SGHDN and CDR2 FVKESK. CDR3 length: 16 amino acids. The germline V and J ends were trimmed by 4 bases and 3 bases, with 18 bases remaining between them. CDR3 DNA: TGTGCCAGCAGCCGCGGATCGGGGGGCGCGCACACTGAAGCTTTCTTT. Translating gives CASSRGSGGAHTEAFF.

The genes are TRBV5-5 and TRBJ2-1; the match to TRBD1 covers 9 bases. The V gene's germline CDR1 is SGHKS and CDR2 YYEKEE (reference sequence). Trimming took 5 bases from V and 8 from J; bases not matched to a gene: 11. The CDR3 is 15 amino acids. CDR3 region: CASRAQGTGRDEQFF. Here the CDR3 DNA reads TGTGCCAGCAGGGCTCAAGGGACAGGGCGGGATGAGCAGTTCTTC.

The genes are TRBV4-2 and TRBJ2-3; D unresolved. This CDR3 spans 15 amino acids. The ends were cut back, 1 base at V and 0 bases at J, with 8 bases in the middle. CDR1 and CDR2 (germline): LGHNA, YNFKEQ. The CDR3 protein is CASSQAASSTDTQYF. The CDR3 DNA reads TGTGCCAGCAGCCAAGCAGCGTCTAGCACAGATACGCAGTATTTT.

The chain is built from TRBV7-2 and TRBJ2-2; no firm D call. Germline values: CDR1 SGHTA, CDR2 FQGNSA. The ends were cut back, 6 bases at V and 0 bases at J, with 14 bases in the middle. CDR3 length: 16 amino acids. The CDR3 region is CASRILSGSNTGELFF. The CDR3 DNA reads as TGTGCCAGCAGAATACTGTCCGGTTCGAACACCGGGGAGCTGTTTTTT.

The chain joins TRBV6-2 or TRBV6-3 to TRBJ2-3, with TRBD2 matching over 8 bases. Losses at the gene ends were 4 bases for V and 6 bases for J; bases not matched to a gene: 9. The CDR3 runs 15 residues. Germline V gene data show CDR1 as MNHEY and CDR2 as SVGEGT. The CDR3, as DNA: TGTGCCAGCAGTTCAGTCCGGGAGGGTCTGGATACGCAGTATTTT. As protein: CASSSVREGLDTQYF.

The chain recombines TRBV18 with TRBJ2-3; possible D gene TRBD2, 5 bases. In germline, CDR1 is KGHSH, CDR2 LQKENI. The CDR3 has 15 residues. V was trimmed by 6 bases and J by 2 bases, leaving 15 bases between them. CDR3: CASSQSSGFTDTQYF. CDR3 nucleotides: TGTGCCAGCTCTCAGTCTTCGGGGTTCACAGATACGCAGTATTTT.

The chain employs TRBV28 and TRBJ1-5; D call uncertain. The CDR3 covers 14 residues. The V end was cut by 4 bases, the J end by 4 bases, with 11 bases between. Germline CDR1 is MDHEN and CDR2 is SYDVKM. CDR3 residues: CASSSPSGNQPQHF. The CDR3 DNA follows: TGTGCCAGCAGTTCACCATCGGGTAATCAGCCCCAGCATTTT.

The chain carries TRBV19 and TRBJ2-2; 11 bases line up with TRBD2. This CDR3 region has 18 residues. Germline V gene sequence: CDR1 LNHDA, CDR2 SQIVND (reference sequence). The junction had 8 bases not matched to a gene; V was cut back by 1 base and J by 4 bases. The chain's CDR3 is CASSIAGSGRAVTGELFF. The CDR3 nucleotides are TGTGCCAGTAGTATAGCTGGTAGCGGGAGGGCCGTCACCGGGGAGCTGTTTTTT.

This clone showed up just a few times. The rearrangement uses TRBV14 and TRBJ2-7, with TRBD1 as a possible D gene (7 bases). The CDR3 runs to 15 residues. V shed 2 bases and J shed 6 bases, with 17 bases lying between them. Germline-derived CDR1 and CDR2 are SGHDN and FVKESK. Here the CDR3 reads CASSQPGGPRSEQYF. The CDR3 bases are TGTGCCAGCAGCCAACCAGGGGGGCCGCGATCCGAGCAGTACTTC.